The present TCR beta chain was sequenced within a study of blood T cell repertoires in COVID-19. Overall study: Italy, Spain and the United States were the sources of the convalescent and acute COVID-19 samples. T cells, B-cell-depleted T cells, or PBMCs supplied cDNA or gDNA.

This CDR3 is 14 amino acids long. V was clipped by 2 bases and J by 7 bases; unmatched bases: 5. From germline, CDR1 is SGHNT and CDR2 YYREEE (reference sequence). In the source study's methods: From reference gene primer amplification, estimates of nucleated cell counts were derived. Assay: immunoSEQ multiplex PCR; the TCRdb copy retains only in-frame clones and omits some. Clonal size and the V and J genes are those of that table, whereas D and trimming came from the DNA. Counted here are roughly 190,000 clones, 80% occurring once; the ten biggest clones make up roughly 6.7%. This clone appeared once.

The rearrangement uses TRBV5-4 and TRBJ1-3; 8 bases line up with TRBD1. The sequence derives from a man aged 55 to 70 with acute or convalescent COVID-19. The sample consisted of peripheral blood. The chain's CDR3 is CASSFQGARNTIYF. The CDR3 bases are TGTGCCAGCAGCTTTCAGGGGGCGAGGAACACCATATATTTT.